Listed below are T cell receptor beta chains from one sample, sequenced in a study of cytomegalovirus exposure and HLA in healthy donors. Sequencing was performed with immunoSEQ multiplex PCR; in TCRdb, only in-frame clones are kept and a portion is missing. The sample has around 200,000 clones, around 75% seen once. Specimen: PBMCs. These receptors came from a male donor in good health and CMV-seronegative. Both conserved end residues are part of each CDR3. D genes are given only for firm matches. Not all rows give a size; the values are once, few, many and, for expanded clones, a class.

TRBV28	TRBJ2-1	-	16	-	TGTGCCAGCATTCCCTCCGTCGCGGGTTCCTACAATGAGCAGTTCTTC	CASIPSVAGSYNEQFF
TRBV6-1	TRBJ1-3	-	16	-	TGTGCCAGCAGTGAAAGAGAGGGCCTCTCTGGAAACACCATATATTTT	CASSEREGLSGNTIYF
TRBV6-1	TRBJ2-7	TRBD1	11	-	TGTACGACAGGGACGTACTACGAGCAGTACTTC	CTTGTYYEQYF
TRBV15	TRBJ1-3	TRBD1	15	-	TGTGCCACCACCCCGACAGGGTTGGCTGGAAACACCATATATTTT	CATTPTGLAGNTIYF
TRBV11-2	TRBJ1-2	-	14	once	TGTGCCAGCAGCTTAGATTTCGCGGGTAGAGGCTACACCTTC	CASSLDFAGRGYTF
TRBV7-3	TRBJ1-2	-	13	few	TGTGCCAGCAGCCCTTACGGAGGCCAAGGCTACACCTTC	CASSPYGGQGYTF
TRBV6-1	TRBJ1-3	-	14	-	TGTGCCAGCCGCATACAGGGTTCTGGAAACACCATATATTTT	CASRIQGSGNTIYF
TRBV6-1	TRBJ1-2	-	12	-	TGTGCCAGCCGGCGGGAATCGGGGGGCTACACCTTC	CASRRESGGYTF
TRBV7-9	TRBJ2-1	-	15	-	TGTTCCAGCAGCTCTAAGGACAACGCCTACAATGAGCAGTTCTTC	CSSSSKDNAYNEQFF
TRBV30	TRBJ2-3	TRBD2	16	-	TGTGCCTGGAGGGCCGGGACTAGCGGGAGGTCTTATACGCAGTATTTT	CAWRAGTSGRSYTQYF
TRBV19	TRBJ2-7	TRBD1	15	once	TGTGCCAGTAGTCTGGGACAGGGGGCCGCCTACGAGCAGTACTTC	CASSLGQGAAYEQYF
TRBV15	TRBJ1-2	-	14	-	TGTGCCACCAGCAGAGAGTCCAGGGGTTATGGCTACACCTTC	CATSRESRGYGYTF